These T cell receptor beta chains were read from a single sample in a study of OX40 agonist ivuxolimab in advanced cancers. Profiling relied on immunoSEQ multiplex PCR, and the TCRdb table lists in-frame clones only, not all of them. Of around 62,000 clones in the sample, over 75% are singletons; the top ten hold 0.38%. Sample: CD4+ or CD8+ T cells sorted from blood, taken in a trial of the OX40 agonist ivuxolimab. The receptor set was obtained from an adult with an advanced solid tumor such as melanoma, head and neck, liver or kidney cancer. Each CDR3 is given with its conserved first and last residue. Fields, in order: CDR3 protein, CDR3 DNA, clone size, D gene, J gene, V gene. D genes are given only for firm matches. The listing skips clone size in some rows; elsewhere it reads once, few, many or a size class.

CDR3: CASRSSTGGNTEAFF; DNA: TGTGCCAGCAGAAGCTCGACAGGGGGGAACACTGAAGCTTTCTTT; size: NA; D: TRBD1; J: TRBJ1-1; V: TRBV6-5
CDR3: CASDFGTLGTGELFF; DNA: TGTGCCAGCGACTTTGGGACACTAGGAACCGGGGAGCTGTTTTTT; size: NA; D: NA; J: TRBJ2-2; V: TRBV19
CDR3: CASSYSGQSNYGYTF; DNA: TGTGCCAGCAGTTACTCCGGACAGTCTAACTATGGCTACACCTTC; size: NA; D: NA; J: TRBJ1-2; V: TRBV6-6
CDR3: CASSPQGLEADTQYF; DNA: TGTGCCAGCAGCCCACAAGGACTAGAGGCAGATACGCAGTATTTT; size: NA; D: TRBD2; J: TRBJ2-3; V: TRBV9
CDR3: CASRNTSGTYEQYF; DNA: TGTGCCAGCAGGAATACTAGCGGTACTTACGAGCAGTACTTC; size: NA; D: TRBD2; J: TRBJ2-7; V: TRBV6-7
CDR3: CASSLGMNTGELFF; DNA: TGTGCCAGCAGCTTGGGCATGAACACCGGGGAGCTGTTTTTT; size: NA; D: NA; J: TRBJ2-2; V: TRBV7-2
CDR3: CASSLEGFNGELFF; DNA: TGTGCCAGCAGCTTAGAAGGGTTTAACGGGGAGCTGTTTTTT; size: once; D: NA; J: TRBJ2-2; V: TRBV11-2
CDR3: CASSDPQGADTQYF; DNA: TGTGCCAGCAGTGACCCCCAGGGGGCAGATACGCAGTATTTT; size: once; D: TRBD1; J: TRBJ2-3; V: TRBV25-1
CDR3: CASSEGGRGAFF; DNA: TGTGCCAGCAGTGAGGGGGGGCGAGGAGCTTTCTTT; size: NA; D: NA; J: TRBJ1-1; V: TRBV7-9
CDR3: CASSMTRYEQYF; DNA: TGTGCCAGCAGCATGACCCGGTACGAGCAGTACTTC; size: NA; D: NA; J: TRBJ2-7; V: TRBV5-8
CDR3: CASSHPTRRVDEQFF; DNA: TGCGCCAGCAGCCACCCGACTAGAAGGGTCGATGAGCAGTTCTTC; size: NA; D: NA; J: TRBJ2-1; V: TRBV4-1
CDR3: CAWSPRIDTQYF; DNA: TGTGCCTGGAGTCCACGGATAGATACGCAGTATTTT; size: NA; D: NA; J: TRBJ2-3; V: TRBV30
CDR3: CASSPGSRSKAFF; DNA: TGTGCCAGCAGTCCCGGCTCGCGAAGCAAAGCTTTCTTT; size: once; D: NA; J: TRBJ1-1; V: TRBV6-6
CDR3: CASSLVDSGYTF; DNA: TGTGCCAGCAGCTTGGTGGACTCTGGCTACACCTTC; size: few; D: NA; J: TRBJ1-2; V: TRBV5-4
CDR3: CASSGLSMNTEAFF; DNA: TGTGCCAGCAGCGGACTGAGCATGAACACTGAAGCTTTCTTT; size: NA; D: NA; J: TRBJ1-1; V: TRBV6-5
CDR3: CASSGAGGNEQYF; DNA: TGCGCCAGCAGCGGCGCAGGGGGGAACGAGCAGTACTTC; size: NA; D: NA; J: TRBJ2-7; V: TRBV4-3
CDR3: CASSNWATGLFF; DNA: TGTGCCAGTAGTAACTGGGCAACGGGACTGTTTTTT; size: NA; D: NA; J: TRBJ1-4; V: TRBV19
CDR3: CASSFRDRALTKGDTQYF; DNA: TGTGCCAGCAGCTTCCGGGACAGGGCCCTTACGAAGGGGGATACGCAGTATTTT; size: NA; D: TRBD1; J: TRBJ2-3; V: TRBV5-4
CDR3: CASLPGQDFSGANVLTF; DNA: TGTGCCAGCTTGCCGGGACAGGACTTCTCTGGGGCCAACGTCCTGACTTTC; size: NA; D: TRBD1; J: TRBJ2-6; V: TRBV5-8
CDR3: CASSSGQGARGGELFF; DNA: TGTGCCAGCAGCTCGGGACAGGGGGCAAGGGGCGGGGAGCTGTTTTTT; size: NA; D: TRBD1; J: TRBJ2-2; V: TRBV7-9
CDR3: CASSFSLDRSNTGELFF; DNA: NA; size: NA; D: NA; J: TRBJ2-2; V: TRBV5-6
CDR3: CASTPPGPRGIQYF; DNA: TGTGCCAGTACACCTCCGGGACCCCGAGGCATTCAGTACTTC; size: NA; D: NA; J: TRBJ2-4; V: TRBV19
CDR3: CACRLAAGELFF; DNA: TGTGCCTGCCGGCTAGCCGCCGGGGAGCTGTTTTTT; size: NA; D: NA; J: TRBJ2-2; V: TRBV30
CDR3: CASSPVGPSYEQYF; DNA: TGTGCCAGCAGCCCGGTAGGGCCCTCCTACGAGCAGTACTTC; size: NA; D: NA; J: TRBJ2-7; V: TRBV7-9
CDR3: CASSIGGLAALLQETQYF; DNA: TGTGCCAGTAGTATAGGGGGGCTAGCCGCACTTCTCCAAGAGACCCAGTACTTC; size: NA; D: NA; J: TRBJ2-5; V: TRBV19
CDR3: CASSLGGSNYGYTF; DNA: TGTGCCAGCAGCTTAGGGGGAAGTAACTATGGCTACACCTTC; size: NA; D: NA; J: TRBJ1-2; V: TRBV7-9
CDR3: CASSLGDIGNTIYF; DNA: TGCGCCAGCAGCTTGGGAGACATCGGAAACACCATATATTTT; size: NA; D: NA; J: TRBJ1-3; V: TRBV5-1
CDR3: CATSRDRGWPPLFF; DNA: TGTGCCACCAGCAGAGATCGGGGGTGGCCACCACTGTTTTTT; size: NA; D: NA; J: TRBJ1-4; V: TRBV15
CDR3: CASTADRGRTDTQYF; DNA: TGTGCCAGCACCGCCGACAGGGGGAGGACAGATACGCAGTATTTT; size: NA; D: TRBD1; J: TRBJ2-3; V: TRBV11-2
CDR3: CASSTGQGRTETQYF; DNA: TGTGCCAGCAGCACTGGACAGGGAAGGACAGAGACCCAGTACTTC; size: NA; D: TRBD1; J: TRBJ2-5; V: TRBV4-2
CDR3: CASSPRDRAYEQYF; DNA: TGTGCCAGCAGCCCTCGGGACCGAGCCTACGAGCAGTACTTC; size: NA; D: NA; J: TRBJ2-7; V: TRBV11-3
CDR3: CASSDPGQGLDTQYF; DNA: TGCGCCAGCAGTGACCCGGGACAGGGCTTGGATACGCAGTATTTT; size: NA; D: TRBD1; J: TRBJ2-3; V: TRBV10-1
CDR3: CASSLHGQGASDTQYF; DNA: TGCGCCAGCAGCTTGCACGGACAGGGAGCCTCAGATACGCAGTATTTT; size: NA; D: TRBD1; J: TRBJ2-3; V: TRBV5-1
CDR3: CASTSGQSSGANVLTF; DNA: TGTGCCAGCACCTCGGGGCAGTCCTCTGGGGCCAACGTCCTGACTTTC; size: once; D: NA; J: TRBJ2-6; V: TRBV27
CDR3: CASSSSRGGLQTSTDTQYF; DNA: TGTGCCAGCAGCTCAAGCAGGGGGGGCCTCCAAACTAGCACAGATACGCAGTATTTT; size: NA; D: NA; J: TRBJ2-3; V: TRBV7-9
CDR3: CASSIVTGELFF; DNA: TGTGCCAGCAGCATAGTTACCGGGGAGCTGTTTTTT; size: NA; D: NA; J: TRBJ2-2; V: TRBV5-4
CDR3: CASSPRTGARSYNEQFF; DNA: TGTGCCAGCAGCCCTAGGACCGGGGCCCGCTCCTACAATGAGCAGTTCTTC; size: NA; D: NA; J: TRBJ2-1; V: TRBV7-6
CDR3: CASSLTPQGPGTEAFF; DNA: TGTGCCAGCAGCCTTACCCCACAGGGGCCGGGGACTGAAGCTTTCTTT; size: NA; D: TRBD1; J: TRBJ1-1; V: TRBV7-2
CDR3: CATSRDARAGSGYTF; DNA: TGTGCCACCAGCAGAGATGCCCGGGCGGGGAGCGGCTACACCTTC; size: NA; D: NA; J: TRBJ1-2; V: TRBV15
CDR3: CASSKALSQETQYF; DNA: TGTGCCAGCAGCAAGGCCCTGTCCCAAGAGACCCAGTACTTC; size: NA; D: NA; J: TRBJ2-5; V: TRBV21-1
CDR3: CASSRGTGGAYEQYF; DNA: TGTGCCAGTAGTAGGGGGACAGGGGGCGCCTACGAGCAGTACTTC; size: NA; D: TRBD1; J: TRBJ2-7; V: TRBV19
CDR3: CASSAGGPGTGELFF; DNA: TGTGCCAGCAGCGCGGGGGGGCCAGGTACCGGGGAGCTGTTTTTT; size: NA; D: TRBD2; J: TRBJ2-2; V: TRBV5-4
CDR3: CASRHRTDTQYF; DNA: TGTGCCAGCAGACACCGCACAGATACGCAGTATTTT; size: NA; D: NA; J: TRBJ2-3; V: TRBV6-5
CDR3: CASSQLGGGQPQHF; DNA: TGTGCCAGTAGCCAGTTAGGAGGGGGACAGCCCCAGCATTTT; size: NA; D: NA; J: TRBJ1-5; V: TRBV19
CDR3: CASSQEHEARTFYNEQFF; DNA: TGTGCCAGCAGCCAAGAACACGAGGCGAGGACTTTTTACAATGAGCAGTTCTTC; size: NA; D: NA; J: TRBJ2-1; V: TRBV14
CDR3: CASSLGTGNTEAFF; DNA: TGTGCCAGCAGCTTAGGGACAGGGAACACTGAAGCTTTCTTT; size: NA; D: TRBD1; J: TRBJ1-1; V: TRBV7-8
CDR3: CASSLLGGNTGELFF; DNA: TGTGCCAGCAGCCTCCTGGGGGGGAACACCGGGGAGCTGTTTTTT; size: NA; D: NA; J: TRBJ2-2; V: TRBV7-8
CDR3: CASSLDSSGNTIYF; DNA: TGCGCCAGCAGCTTGGACAGCTCTGGAAACACCATATATTTT; size: NA; D: NA; J: TRBJ1-3; V: TRBV5-1
CDR3: CASSEERGAYGYTF; DNA: TGTGCCAGCAGTGAAGAGAGGGGGGCCTATGGCTACACCTTC; size: NA; D: NA; J: TRBJ1-2; V: TRBV6-1
CDR3: CASYRDETQYF; DNA: TGTGCCAGCTACAGGGACGAGACCCAGTACTTC; size: NA; D: NA; J: TRBJ2-5; V: TRBV6-5
CDR3: CASKAGTDNSPLHF; DNA: TGTGCCAGCAAAGCCGGGACGGACAATTCACCCCTCCACTTT; size: NA; D: NA; J: TRBJ1-6; V: TRBV6-4